Included here is one T cell receptor (beta chain) sequence, with context. What it binds is not known. The source of the sample is a study of cytomegalovirus exposure and HLA in healthy donors. The CDR3 contains 16 residues. The ends lost 6 bases at V and 4 bases at J; junction bases unmatched: 7. CDR1 and CDR2 (germline): MNHEY, SMNVEV (reference sequence). The study, taken as a whole, reports: Per a later analysis, HLA-associated TCR beta chains showed more clonal expansion than other, equally common TCR beta chains.

PCR primers comprised 60 Vbeta and 13 Jbeta primers. The method was immunoSEQ multiplex PCR; TCRdb's version includes in-frame clones alone and lacks a portion of them. The repertoire has roughly 150,000 clones, 76% of them found once; the top ten carry 3% to 3.5%. This TCR was sampled from a male donor in good health and CMV-seronegative. The chain joins TRBV27 to TRBJ2-7; 15 nucleotides line up with TRBD2. Source material: PBMCs. The CDR3 DNA is TGTGCCAGCAGATTTGGACTAGCGGGAGGGCCTTACGAGCAGTACTTC. Residues: CASRFGLAGGPYEQYF.